The TCR beta chain under discussion was sequenced for a study of T cell changes during pregnancy in multiple sclerosis. TCRdb's copy holds only in-frame clones and misses some; the assay was immunoSEQ multiplex PCR. The profile shows tens of thousands of clones, approximately 90% of them singletons. The CDR3 extends over 14 amino acids. Germline CDR1 is GTSNPN and CDR2 is SVGIG (reference sequence). Trimming stripped 0 bases from V and 4 bases from J, with 11 bases between. The genes are TRBV30 and TRBJ2-3; tentative D call: TRBD2 (6 bases). The sequencing here drew on peripheral blood, taken in the second trimester of pregnancy. The TCR originated in a female donor in good health, enrolled as a control in a pregnancy study. CDR3 region: CAWSVSSGADTQYF. CDR3 DNA sequence: TGTGCCTGGAGTGTATCTTCGGGGGCAGATACGCAGTATTTT.